What follows are 16 T cell receptor beta chains derived from one specimen sequenced in a study of shared clonotypes between healthy human individuals. Data came from immunoSEQ multiplex PCR; TCRdb stores just in-frame clones and leaves some out. Altogether fewer than 700,000 clones are present, around 80% being singletons, with the ten largest covering around 12%. The sequencing sample was made of PBMCs. These receptors were taken from a middle-aged woman in good health. Some clones in this sample may be carry-over from other donors' samples.

This clone was counted once. V usage is TRBV5-4 and J usage is TRBJ1-3, with D unresolved. From germline, CDR1 is SGHNT and CDR2 YYREEE (reference sequence). This CDR3 contains 13 residues. Deletions cut 0 bases from V and 8 bases from J, with 9 bases between. This CDR3 reads CASSLERGHTIYF. The CDR3 DNA is TGTGCCAGCAGCTTGGAAAGAGGGCACACCATATATTTT.

This clone has just a few counts. The gene calls are TRBV19 and TRBJ2-2, with 7 bases lining up with TRBD1. Germline loops: CDR1 LNHDA, CDR2 SQIVND (reference sequence). With V trimmed by 10 bases and J by 1 base, 9 bases remained unmatched. This CDR3 region has 15 residues. The CDR3 nucleotides read TGTGCCACTAGAACCAGGGGGATGAACACCGGGGAGCTGTTTTTT. It encodes CATRTRGMNTGELFF. Drawing the rest from reference TRBV19 and TRBJ2-2, the complete variable domain is DGGITQSPKYLFRKEGQNVTLSCEQNLNHDAMYWYRQDPGQGLRLIYYSQIVNDFQKGDIAEGYSVSREKKESFPLTVTSAQKNPTAFYLCATRTRGMNTGELFFGEGSRLTVL.

The rearrangement joins TRBV4-3 to TRBJ1-6, with D possibly matching TRBD1 (6 bases). The CDR3 totals 14 residues. Between the trimmed V and J ends, which lost 3 bases and 9 bases, there was a span of 12 bases. The V gene's germline CDR1 is LGHNA and CDR2 YSLEER. CDR3 in amino acids: CASSQVTGISPLHF. The CDR3 DNA sequence: TGCGCCAGCAGCCAGGTCACAGGGATTTCACCCCTCCACTTT.

The rearrangement links TRBV27 to TRBJ2-5; D possibly corresponds to TRBD2 (6 bases). Germline V gene lookup returns CDR1 MNHEY and CDR2 SMNVEV (reference sequence). The CDR3 totals 18 residues. Trimming left V 3 bases short and J 5 bases short, with 25 bases between. The CDR3 protein is CASSFKWGRDKRGETQYF. CDR3 nucleotide sequence: TGTGCCAGCAGTTTTAAGTGGGGACGCGACAAACGGGGGGAGACCCAGTACTTC.

In this sample, this clone turned up once. The V gene is TRBV4-1, the J gene TRBJ2-7, with 12 bases matching TRBD2. The CDR3 totals 15 residues. V gave up 6 bases and J gave up 4 bases; unmatched junction bases: 7. Per germline, CDR1 MGHRA and CDR2 YSYEKL. CDR3 nucleotides: TGCGCCAGCAGTCCCGGACTAGCGGGATCATACGAGCAGTACTTC. Protein: CASSPGLAGSYEQYF.

This clone was seen a handful of times. The V call is TRBV5-1, the J call TRBJ1-6; TRBD1 might be the D (6 bases). Germline V lookup: CDR1 SGHRS, CDR2 YFSETQ. Trimming removed 0 bases from V and 8 bases from J, with 9 bases in between. This CDR3 spans 14 amino acids. CDR3: CASSLDREYSPLHF. CDR3 nucleotide sequence: TGCGCCAGCAGCTTGGACAGGGAATATTCACCCCTCCACTTT.

The V gene is TRBV30, the J gene TRBJ2-5, with D possibly matching TRBD1 (5 bases). Germline V lookup: CDR1 GTSNPN, CDR2 SVGIG (reference sequence). With 4 bases removed from V and 2 bases from J, the gap between germline ends came to 14 bases. The CDR3 is 14 amino acids. The CDR3 here is CAWKGRSYQETQYF. CDR3 bases: TGTGCCTGGAAGGGGCGGTCATATCAAGAGACCCAGTACTTC. Combining the CDR3 with reference TRBV30 and TRBJ2-5 gives the whole variable domain SQTIHQWPATLVQPVGSPLSLECTVEGTSNPNLYWYRQAAGRGLQLLFYSVGIGQISSEVPQNLSASRPQDRQFILSSKKLLLSDSGFYLCAWKGRSYQETQYFGPGTRLLVL.

Only one count was recorded for this clone. The rearrangement uses TRBV5-6 and TRBJ1-5, with D perhaps matching TRBD1 (5 bases). Germline-derived CDR1 and CDR2 are SGHDT and YYEEEE. This CDR3 contains 15 residues. The ends were cut back, 3 bases at V and 2 bases at J, with 12 bases in the middle. The CDR3 coding sequence is TGTGCCAGCAGCTGGGGACCGGGGGGCAATCAGCCCCAGCATTTT. Protein: CASSWGPGGNQPQHF.

The chain recombines TRBV30 with TRBJ2-4; TRBD2 matches 10 bases. The CDR3 is made up of 17 amino acids. Trimming at V came to 2 bases and at J to 3 bases, leaving 10 bases not matched to a gene. Germline V gene data show CDR1 as GTSNPN and CDR2 as SVGIG (reference sequence). The CDR3 DNA is TGTGCCTGGAGTACAGCGGGAGGGCCAGGGGACAAAAACATTCAGTACTTC. Translating gives CAWSTAGGPGDKNIQYF.

This chain connects TRBV6-5 to TRBJ2-5; D perhaps matches TRBD2 (5 bases). CDR1 is MNHEY and CDR2 is SVGAGI in the germline V gene. Between the trimmed V and J ends, which lost 4 bases and 5 bases, there was a span of 14 bases. The CDR3 runs to 14 residues. For the CDR3, the DNA is TGTGCCAGCAGTTTCCTCCTAGCTGGGGAGACCCAGTACTTC. This encodes CASSFLLAGETQYF.

In its sample, this clone was seen once. A far larger clone is one nucleotide away, so this likely arose from a read error. Other DNA sequences in this specimen translate into the identical CDR3. The chain has TRBV30 and TRBJ1-3; D possibly corresponds to TRBD1 (6 bases). CDR1 and CDR2 from the germline V gene are GTSNPN and SVGIG (reference sequence). This CDR3 is built from 15 residues. In DNA form, the CDR3 reads TGTGCCTGGAGCCGAAGGGGGTTAGCTGGGAACACCATATATTTT. It translates to CAWSRRGLAGNTIYF.

The J gene is TRBJ2-1, the V gene TRBV7-6; perhaps TRBD2 as D (7 bases). Germline V gene sequence: CDR1 SGHVS, CDR2 FNYEAQ. This CDR3 is built from 15 residues. Between the trimmed V and J ends, which lost 6 bases and 2 bases, there was a span of 14 bases. Here the CDR3 reads CASSLGGLAYNEQFF. The CDR3 region has the DNA TGTGCCAGCAGTCTCGGGGGGCTAGCCTACAATGAGCAGTTCTTC.

There are a few counts of this clone. CDR3 sequence reads: CASSNPQGLSRTTGYTF. CDR3 in DNA: TGTGCCAGTAGTAACCCACAGGGGCTATCCCGAACCACTGGCTACACCTTC. The chain is built from TRBV19 and TRBJ1-2; TRBD1 aligns across 7 bases. The germline CDR1 and CDR2 sequences are LNHDA and SQIVND (reference sequence). V shed 4 bases, J shed 7 bases, and the junction held 18 bases outside the gene matches. This CDR3 has 17 residues.

As for this clone: The junction differs from germline at one of its ends, possibly a read error. The J gene is TRBJ2-3, the V gene TRBV27; 12 nucleotides line up with TRBD2. The germline V gene encodes CDR1 MNHEY and CDR2 SMNVEV (reference sequence). The CDR3 is 11 amino acids. CDR3 sequence reads: CASSGKGLAGF. DNA for the CDR3: TGTGCCAGCAGTGGGAAAGGACTAGCGGGGTTC.

In the case of this clone: A much larger clonotype is one base distant, so this may be a read error. Other nucleotide sequences from this sample produce the same CDR3. The chain joins TRBV5-8 to TRBJ2-5; D perhaps matches TRBD1 (5 bases). This CDR3 region has 13 residues. V was clipped by 1 base and J by 2 bases, with 6 bases between them. Per germline, CDR1 SGHTS and CDR2 YDEGEE. The CDR3 here is CASSLRGQETQYF. CDR3 nucleotides: TGTGCCAGCAGCTTGAGGGGACAAGAGACCCAGTACTTC.

The rearrangement uses TRBV5-1 and TRBJ2-3, with 8 bases fitting TRBD1. The CDR3 covers 15 residues. The V segment lost 0 bases and the J segment 5 bases; nucleotides outside the gene matches: 5. Germline V gives CDR1 SGHRS, CDR2 YFSETQ. The CDR3 loop is CASSLEPGGLDTQYF. CDR3 sequence (DNA): TGCGCCAGCAGCTTGGAGCCAGGGGGCTTAGATACGCAGTATTTT.